A single sample is the source of the 14 T cell receptor beta chains below, sequenced in a study of T cell repertoires in cytomegalovirus infection. TCRdb recomputed calls from the reads with MiXCR, one row per CDR3 protein. This table has around 530,000 distinct CDR3 sequences, approximately 26% appearing once. Sequencing was carried out using PBMCs. These receptors originate from a human donor in good health (CMV status not recorded). Some clones in this sample may be carry-over from other donors' samples.

The J gene is TRBJ2-7, the V gene TRBV20-1; D tentatively fits TRBD1 or TRBD2 (5 bases each). CDR1 and CDR2 from the germline V gene are DFQATT and SNEGSKA (reference sequence). This CDR3 has 13 amino acids. With 6 bases removed from V and 6 bases from J, the gap between germline ends came to 18 bases. The CDR3 protein is CSAGPGATLEQYF. Written as DNA, the CDR3 is TGCAGTGCGGGACCCGGGGCAACCCTCGAGCAGTACTTC.

This clonotype was detected only a few times. This chain connects TRBV20-1 to TRBJ1-2; tentatively, D is TRBD1 (5 bases). Per germline, CDR1 DFQATT and CDR2 SNEGSKA (reference sequence). Trimming left V 3 bases short and J 6 bases short, with 17 bases between. The CDR3 runs 14 residues. The CDR3 sequence is CSASRIGGPDGYTF. The CDR3 DNA reads TGCAGTGCTAGCCGGATCGGGGGACCGGATGGCTACACCTTC.

This clonotype was seen a handful of times. V gene TRBV5-5 combines with J gene TRBJ2-1; D tentatively reads TRBD1 or TRBD2 (5 bases each). CDR3 length equals 15 residues. Trimming cost V 4 bases and J 4 bases, with 15 bases left between them. Germline CDR1 is SGHKS and CDR2 is YYEKEE (reference sequence). The CDR3 coding sequence is TGTGCCAGCAGCCTTGTCGGGGCGGAGTACAATGAGCAGTTCTTC. It translates to CASSLVGAEYNEQFF.

CDR3 bases: TGCAGTGCTAGAGGAGGGACAGACAATCAGCCCCAGCATTTT. Its translation is CSARGGTDNQPQHF. V gene TRBV20-1 combines with J gene TRBJ1-5, with 7 bases fitting TRBD1. The V gene end was trimmed by 1 base and the J gene end by 3 bases; junction bases not matched to a gene: 3. Germline lookup yields CDR1 DFQATT and CDR2 SNEGSKA (reference sequence). The CDR3 is made up of 14 amino acids.

This chain uses TRBV2 with TRBJ1-1; D is ambiguous. Trimming took off 4 bases at V and 1 base at J, with 10 bases between the two ends. The CDR3 consists of 14 residues. Germline V gene sequence: CDR1 SNHLY, CDR2 FYNNEI. The CDR3 DNA sequence: TGTGCCAGCAGTGTAGGGTTGGAGAACACTGAAGCTTTCTTT. Its protein is CASSVGLENTEAFF.

This clonotype was observed a handful of times. This chain uses TRBV6-5 with TRBJ1-6; D is unclear. CDR1 is MNHEY, CDR2 SVGAGI, per germline. V was cut by 8 bases and J by 5 bases, with 13 bases left in between. The CDR3 is made up of 14 amino acids. The CDR3 sequence is CASVSNAHNSPLHF. The CDR3 coding sequence is TGTGCCAGCGTTTCTAACGCACATAATTCACCCCTCCACTTT.

The V and J genes are TRBV10-3 and TRBJ2-1, with TRBD2 matching 9 bases. Germline V gene data show CDR1 as ENHRY and CDR2 as SYGVKD. The CDR3 has 15 residues. Unmatched junction bases numbered 13, after V lost 8 bases and J lost 8 bases. Here the CDR3 reads CAIAGLASGGYEQFF. The DNA of the CDR3 is TGTGCCATCGCCGGACTAGCGTCGGGGGGTTATGAGCAGTTCTTC.

The rearrangement uses TRBV7-8 and TRBJ2-1, with 10 bases lining up with TRBD1. This CDR3 comprises 16 residues. Germline CDR1 and CDR2: SGHVS and FQNEAQ. Germline trimming cut 4 bases from V and 8 bases from J; bases unmatched to any gene: 11. CDR3 amino acids: CASSSRGDRGSDEQFF. The CDR3 coding sequence is TGTGCCAGCAGCTCGAGGGGGGACAGGGGTTCGGATGAGCAGTTCTTC. Looking up the rest from reference TRBV7-8 and TRBJ2-1 gives the full variable domain: GAGVSQSPRYKVAKRGQDVALRCDPISGHVSLFWYQQALGQGPEFLTYFQNEAQLDKSGLPSDRFFAERPEGSVSTLKIQRTQQEDSAVYLCASSSRGDRGSDEQFFGPGTRLTVL.

This chain connects TRBV12-5 to TRBJ2-1; a weak D match, TRBD1 (5 bases). The V end was cut by 6 bases, the J end by 9 bases, with 15 bases between. This CDR3 is built from 13 residues. The V gene's germline CDR1 is LGHNT and CDR2 FRNRAP. CDR3 sequence: CASGMTAPGEQFF. CDR3 bases: TGTGCTAGTGGGATGACAGCCCCCGGTGAGCAGTTCTTC.

This clonotype was detected a few times. The chain employs TRBV7-3 and TRBJ2-7; TRBD2 might be the D (6 bases). The CDR3 is 16 residues long. Deletions cut 6 bases from V and 0 bases from J, with 18 bases between. Germline CDR1 reads SGHTA; CDR2 reads FQGTGA. The CDR3 region has the DNA TGTGCCAGCAGTCTAACCAGGACTACGAGCTCCTACGAGCAGTACTTC. Protein sequence: CASSLTRTTSSYEQYF.

In its sample, this clonotype was seen many times. The genes are TRBV4-3 and TRBJ1-2, with D hard to call. The ends were cut back, 1 base at V and 2 bases at J, with 8 bases in the middle. This CDR3 spans 14 amino acids. Germline-derived CDR1 and CDR2 are LGHNA and YSLEER. DNA for the CDR3: TGCGCCAGCAGCCAAGTAGGAGGCAACTATGGCTACACCTTC. It encodes CASSQVGGNYGYTF.

This clonotype was seen more than once but under ten times. J is TRBJ2-2 and V is TRBV6-1, with 12 bases aligning to TRBD2. The CDR3 is 13 residues long. Germline trimming cut 6 bases from V and 8 bases from J; bases unmatched to any gene: 1. CDR1 MNHNS and CDR2 SASEGT come from the germline V gene. CDR3 DNA: TGTGCCAGCAGACTAGCGGGAGGAGGGGAGCTGTTTTTT. Translated: CASRLAGGGELFF.

In its sample, this clonotype was seen a few times. The rearrangement links TRBV7-9 to TRBJ2-2; D is unclear. V lost 5 bases and J 2 bases, leaving 6 bases between the germline ends. Germline assignment: CDR1 SEHNR and CDR2 FQNEAQ (reference sequence). This CDR3 spans 13 amino acids. The CDR3: CASSQRNTGELFF. DNA of the CDR3: TGTGCCAGCAGCCAACGTAACACCGGGGAGCTGTTTTTT.

This chain links TRBV29-1 with TRBJ2-3, with TRBD1 matching 8 bases. Looked up from germline, CDR1 is SQVTM and CDR2 is ANQGSEA. This CDR3 has 13 amino acids. The V and J ends lost 3 bases and 4 bases, in that order; junction bases with no gene match: 3. The CDR3 region has the DNA TGCAGCGTTGAGCAGGGGGCCTCAGATACGCAGTATTTT. As protein: CSVEQGASDTQYF.